These 31 T cell receptor beta chains came from one sample sequenced in a study of blood T cell repertoires in COVID-19. Produced via immunoSEQ multiplex PCR; TCRdb's table is partial and in-frame only. There are about 160,000 clones in the sample; 90% to 95% occur only once, and less than 2% lies in the top ten. Material: peripheral blood. The receptors shown here come from a woman in her sixties or seventies with COVID-19, enrolled during active disease.

The chain is built from TRBV7-2 and TRBJ2-3; TRBD1 matches 8 bases. Germline V gene sequence: CDR1 SGHTA, CDR2 FQGNSA. The CDR3 is 16 amino acids. Trimming at V came to 6 bases and at J to 3 bases, leaving 11 bases not matched to a gene. The CDR3 region is CASRVGSRGRTDTQYF. The DNA for the CDR3 is TGTGCCAGCAGGGTGGGGAGCAGGGGGCGTACAGATACGCAGTATTTT.

The rearrangement joins TRBV7-2 to TRBJ2-5, with 7 bases that match TRBD2. The ends lost 7 bases at V and 5 bases at J; junction bases unmatched: 16. The CDR3 is 16 residues long. Germline V gene sequence: CDR1 SGHTA, CDR2 FQGNSA. The chain's CDR3 is CASTARSGAAGETQYF. The CDR3 nucleotides read TGTGCCAGCACTGCTAGGAGCGGGGCGGCCGGTGAGACCCAGTACTTC.

J is TRBJ1-2 and V is TRBV7-9; 7 bases line up with TRBD1. The CDR3 extends over 16 amino acids. V dropped 2 bases and J dropped 0; count of bases not matched to a gene: 6. The germline V gene encodes CDR1 SEHNR and CDR2 FQNEAQ (reference sequence). The CDR3 region is CASSLTMTGPNYGYTF. DNA for the CDR3: TGTGCCAGCAGCTTAACGATGACAGGGCCTAACTATGGCTACACCTTC.

The chain employs TRBV10-3 and TRBJ1-1; tentative D call: TRBD1 (5 bases). Germline values: CDR1 ENHRY, CDR2 SYGVKD. Trimming left V 3 bases short and J 1 base short, with 15 bases between. This CDR3 has 16 amino acids. DNA for the CDR3: TGTGCCATCAGTGAAAGTTTTGGGCAGGGGAACACTGAAGCTTTCTTT. It encodes CAISESFGQGNTEAFF.

The rearrangement links TRBV5-6 to TRBJ2-1; no firm D call. CDR1 and CDR2 from the germline V gene are SGHDT and YYEEEE. This CDR3 has 15 amino acids. V was pared by 0 bases and J by 4 bases, with 11 bases between. CDR3 loop: CASSLAGRSYNEQFF. The CDR3 DNA reads as TGTGCCAGCAGCTTGGCCGGTAGATCGTACAATGAGCAGTTCTTC.

The chain links TRBV5-6 to TRBJ1-3, with TRBD1 as a possible D gene (6 bases). The CDR3 contains 16 residues. V lost 3 bases, J lost 0 bases, and 13 bases lay in between. Germline CDR1 SGHDT, CDR2 YYEEEE. CDR3 amino acids: CASSYRGQLSGNTIYF. CDR3 sequence (DNA): TGTGCCAGCAGCTACCGCGGACAGCTCTCTGGAAACACCATATATTTT. The full variable domain, in which reference TRBV5-6 and TRBJ1-3 provide the parts outside the CDR3, is DAGVTQSPTHLIKTRGQQVTLRCSPKSGHDTVSWYQQALGQGPQFIFQYYEEEERQRGNFPDRFSGHQFPNYSSELNVNALLLGDSALYLCASSYRGQLSGNTIYFGEGSWLTVV.

V and J are TRBV19 and TRBJ1-6; D possibly corresponds to TRBD1 (5 bases). The V end was cut by 5 bases, the J end by 6 bases, with 17 bases between. The CDR3 has 16 amino acids. Germline values: CDR1 LNHDA, CDR2 SQIVND (reference sequence). This CDR3 reads CASSAPVDRVNSPLHF. CDR3 coding DNA: TGTGCCAGTAGTGCCCCCGTCGACAGAGTTAATTCACCCCTCCACTTT.

This chain uses TRBV6-5 with TRBJ1-5; 12 nucleotides align to TRBD1. The CDR3 loop spans 15 amino acids. The V gene's germline CDR1 is MNHEY and CDR2 SVGAGI. J gave up 4 bases and V 8 bases, and 6 bases lay outside the gene matches. CDR3 loop: CASAGQGARNQPQHF. CDR3 DNA: TGTGCCAGCGCGGGACAGGGGGCGCGTAATCAGCCCCAGCATTTT.

This chain connects TRBV19 to TRBJ1-6; no reliable D call. Trimming pared 6 bases from V and 8 bases from J, leaving 20 bases between. The CDR3 runs 16 residues. Germline lookup yields CDR1 LNHDA and CDR2 SQIVND (reference sequence). DNA for the CDR3: TGTGCCAGTAGCCCCCGCGGGCCATTAAATCATTCACCCCTCCACTTT. Encoded protein: CASSPRGPLNHSPLHF.

The V and J genes are TRBV6-1 and TRBJ2-3; D might be TRBD2 (5 bases). This CDR3 is 16 amino acids long. V lost 2 bases, J lost 8 bases, and 20 bases lay in between. Germline assignment: CDR1 MNHNS and CDR2 SASEGT. The CDR3 is CASSEPKIDLTITQYF. The CDR3 DNA is TGTGCCAGCAGTGAACCGAAAATTGACCTGACTATTACGCAGTATTTT.

CDR3 loop: CASSVATRGGEKLFF. Here the CDR3 DNA reads TGTGCCAGCAGCGTAGCTACCCGGGGGGGTGAAAAACTGTTTTTT. This chain uses TRBV9 with TRBJ1-4; possibly TRBD1 for D (5 bases). Germline lookup yields CDR1 SGDLS and CDR2 YYNGEE. The V end lost 0 bases, the J end lost 7 bases, and 13 bases lay between the germline ends. The CDR3 covers 15 residues.

The genes are TRBV19 and TRBJ1-2; no clear D gene. The CDR3 loop spans 15 amino acids. Germline loops: CDR1 LNHDA, CDR2 SQIVND (reference sequence). V was clipped by 3 bases and J by 6 bases, with 17 bases between them. CDR3 region: CASSINRRSENGYTF. CDR3 DNA sequence: TGTGCCAGTAGTATTAACCGTAGAAGCGAGAATGGCTACACCTTC.

The chain carries TRBV5-4 and TRBJ1-1; D is ambiguous. With 2 bases removed from V and 1 base from J, the gap between germline ends came to 15 bases. The CDR3 extends over 16 amino acids. Germline V CDR1 and CDR2: SGHNT, YYREEE (reference sequence). CDR3 nucleotides: TGTGCCAGCAGCTTCACCGCCCGGCAGCGGAACACTGAAGCTTTCTTT. It is translated as CASSFTARQRNTEAFF.

CDR3 protein: CASSPAGQGATANYGYTF. The DNA of the CDR3 is TGTGCCAGCAGCCCCGCCGGACAGGGGGCAACGGCTAACTATGGCTACACCTTC. The rearrangement joins TRBV7-2 to TRBJ1-2, with 11 bases fitting TRBD1. CDR1 and CDR2 from the germline V gene are SGHTA and FQGNSA. V was clipped by 5 bases and J by 0 bases; unmatched bases: 11. This CDR3 comprises 18 residues.

The rearrangement links TRBV15 to TRBJ2-5, with D tentatively TRBD2 (5 bases). The ends were cut back, 4 bases at V and 5 bases at J, with 14 bases in the middle. Germline V gene sequence: CDR1 LNHNV, CDR2 YYDKDF (reference sequence). The CDR3 is 14 residues long. The CDR3 sequence is CATSTRTTGETQYF. The CDR3, as DNA: TGTGCCACCAGCACCCGGACGACGGGGGAGACCCAGTACTTC. Supplemented by reference TRBV15 and TRBJ2-5, the full variable domain reads DAMVIQNPRYQVTQFGKPVTLSCSQTLNHNVMYWYQQKSSQAPKLLFHYYDKDFNNEADTPDNFQSRRPNTSFCFLDIRSPGLGDTAMYLCATSTRTTGETQYFGPGTRLLVL.

In nucleotides, the CDR3 is TGTGCCAGCAGCTTGGGACAGGCTTACAATCAGCCCCAGCATTTT. As protein: CASSLGQAYNQPQHF. J is TRBJ1-5 and V is TRBV5-8; D possibly corresponds to TRBD1 (6 bases). The V end was cut by 0 bases, the J end by 3 bases, with 10 bases between. Per the germline V gene, CDR1 is SGHTS and CDR2 is YDEGEE. This CDR3 is 15 amino acids long. The whole variable domain, remainder taken from reference TRBV5-8 and TRBJ1-5, is EAGVTQSPTHLIKTRGQQATLRCSPISGHTSVYWYQQALGLGLQFLLWYDEGEERNRGNFPPRFSGRQFPNYSSELNVNALELEDSALYLCASSLGQAYNQPQHFGDGTRLSIL.

This clone was picked up one time. This chain joins TRBV4-1 and TRBJ1-2, with TRBD1 identical over 9 bases. Trimming took 3 bases from V and 6 from J; bases not matched to a gene: 8. Germline V CDR1 and CDR2: MGHRA, YSYEKL. There are 15 residues in the CDR3. The CDR3 reads CASSHAPGQGNGYTF. In nucleotides, the CDR3 is TGCGCCAGCAGCCATGCCCCGGGACAGGGAAATGGCTACACCTTC.

The chain recombines TRBV3-1 (or the pseudogene TRBV3-2) with TRBJ2-3; D is possibly TRBD1 (6 bases). V lost 5 bases and J lost 9, with 24 bases in between. Germline V gives CDR1 LGHDT, CDR2 YNNKEL (reference sequence). This CDR3 has 16 amino acids. CDR3 in DNA: TGTGCCAGCAGCATCGGGGACACGGGCTCCACAGTGACGCAGTATTTT. This translates into CASSIGDTGSTVTQYF.

This chain links TRBV19 with TRBJ2-1; a possible D gene is TRBD2 (5 bases). Germline V CDR1 and CDR2: LNHDA, SQIVND (reference sequence). V gave up 3 bases and J gave up 0 bases, with 9 bases separating them. The CDR3 totals 15 residues. The CDR3 here is CASSISGSSYNEQFF. CDR3 in DNA: TGTGCCAGTAGTATTAGTGGGAGCTCCTACAATGAGCAGTTCTTC.

The chain uses TRBV6-6 and TRBJ1-2, with D possibly matching TRBD1 (6 bases). Trimming took 6 bases from V and 6 from J, leaving 17 bases between them. Germline V lookup: CDR1 MNHNY, CDR2 SVGAGI (reference sequence). The CDR3 has 14 amino acids. CDR3 amino acids: CASSSRGGKDGYTF. The DNA of the CDR3 is TGTGCCAGCAGCTCAAGGGGGGGTAAGGATGGCTACACCTTC.

This chain connects TRBV6-5 to TRBJ1-3; D might be TRBD1 (5 bases). The CDR3 consists of 13 residues. Germline CDR1 reads MNHEY; CDR2 reads SVGAGI. V lost 9 bases, J lost 4 bases, and 13 bases lay in between. The chain's CDR3 is CASGAGSGNTIYF. The DNA of the CDR3 is TGTGCCAGTGGGGCAGGGTCAGGAAACACCATATATTTT.

The rearrangement joins TRBV7-8 to TRBJ2-5, with D perhaps matching TRBD1 (6 bases). V lost 1 base and J 5 bases, leaving 17 bases between the germline ends. The CDR3 spans 16 residues. Germline CDR1 reads SGHVS; CDR2 reads FQNEAQ. CDR3 protein: CASSLGINTRGETQYF. The CDR3 DNA reads TGTGCCAGCAGCTTAGGGATCAATACTAGGGGGGAGACCCAGTACTTC. Full variable domain (outside the CDR3, taken from reference TRBV7-8 and TRBJ2-5): GAGVSQSPRYKVAKRGQDVALRCDPISGHVSLFWYQQALGQGPEFLTYFQNEAQLDKSGLPSDRFFAERPEGSVSTLKIQRTQQEDSAVYLCASSLGINTRGETQYFGPGTRLLVL.

V usage is TRBV6-2 or TRBV6-3 and J usage is TRBJ2-2; maybe TRBD1 (5 bases). The CDR3 spans 15 residues. Trimming pared 3 bases from V and 3 bases from J, leaving 11 bases between. Germline V CDR1 and CDR2: MNHEY, SVGEGT. The CDR3 is CASSYEAGHTGELFF. The CDR3 region has the DNA TGTGCCAGCAGTTATGAGGCAGGGCACACCGGGGAGCTGTTTTTT.

The chain couples TRBV6-4 to TRBJ2-3, with TRBD2 identical over 10 bases. There are 17 residues in the CDR3. Germline-derived CDR1 and CDR2 are MRHNA and SNTAGT. Germline trimming cut 0 bases from V and 5 bases from J; bases unmatched to any gene: 8. The CDR3, as DNA: TGTGCCAGCAGTGACTCCCCTAGCGGGGGTGGCATAGATACGCAGTATTTT. Translated: CASSDSPSGGGIDTQYF.

The chain employs TRBV5-4 and TRBJ1-2, with 7 positions matching TRBD1. The CDR3 is 14 amino acids. The junction had 6 bases not matched to a gene; V was cut back by 4 bases and J by 3 bases. Germline values: CDR1 SGHNT, CDR2 YYREEE (reference sequence). The CDR3, as DNA: TGTGCCAGCAGCCGGACAGGAAACGACTATGGCTACACCTTC. Protein sequence: CASSRTGNDYGYTF.

The chain employs TRBV27 and TRBJ2-2; D gene unclear. V was pared by 6 bases and J by 1 base, with 3 bases between. The CDR3 has 12 residues. Germline CDR1 and CDR2: MNHEY and SMNVEV (reference sequence). CDR3 protein: CASSQNTGELFF. In DNA form, the CDR3 reads TGTGCCAGCAGCCAGAACACCGGGGAGCTGTTTTTT.

The V gene is TRBV5-1, the J gene TRBJ1-1; D is ambiguous. This CDR3 has 13 amino acids. V lost 0 bases and J lost 3, with 6 bases in between. The germline CDR1 and CDR2 sequences are SGHRS and YFSETQ. The CDR3 loop is CASSLELYTEAFF. The CDR3, as DNA: TGCGCCAGCAGCTTGGAACTCTACACTGAAGCTTTCTTT.

The V call is TRBV5-1, the J call TRBJ2-5; possible D gene TRBD2, 5 bases. With 7 bases removed from V and 5 bases from J, the gap between germline ends came to 15 bases. Germline CDR1 reads SGHRS; CDR2 reads YFSETQ. There are 13 residues in the CDR3. CDR3 protein: CASHPGSVETQYF. The CDR3 coding sequence is TGCGCCAGCCACCCGGGGTCCGTCGAGACCCAGTACTTC.

The chain recombines TRBV9 with TRBJ2-4; 7 bases match TRBD1. J was trimmed by 2 bases and V by 0 bases; bases with no gene match: 5. CDR1 is SGDLS, CDR2 YYNGEE, per germline. The CDR3 is 16 amino acids. The chain's CDR3 is CASSVGGGATKNIQYF. The DNA of the CDR3 is TGTGCCAGCAGCGTAGGAGGGGGCGCGACCAAAAACATTCAGTACTTC.

This chain connects TRBV19 to TRBJ1-2, with 7 bases aligning to TRBD1. Losses at the gene ends were 7 bases for V and 2 bases for J; bases not matched to a gene: 7. Germline V gives CDR1 LNHDA, CDR2 SQIVND (reference sequence). This CDR3 comprises 14 residues. CDR3 loop: CASTTTGLNYGYTF. In DNA, the CDR3 is TGTGCCAGTACCACGACAGGGTTAAACTATGGCTACACCTTC.

The CDR3 coding sequence is TGCGCCAGCAGCCATGGACAGGGCTATGGCTACACCTTC. Amino acid sequence: CASSHGQGYGYTF. This rearrangement joins TRBV4-3 to TRBJ1-2, with 8 bases fitting TRBD1. The CDR3 extends over 13 amino acids. Germline loops: CDR1 LGHNA, CDR2 YSLEER. J gave up 4 bases and V 3 bases, and 1 base lay outside the gene matches.